A single sample is the source of the 30 T cell receptor beta chains below, sequenced in a study of cytomegalovirus exposure and HLA in healthy donors. The primer mix had 60 Vbeta and 13 Jbeta primers. TCRdb's table, derived via immunoSEQ multiplex PCR, lists solely in-frame clones and lacks some. Among around 130,000 clones, less than 75% were seen once, and the ten largest hold roughly 2%. Sequencing input: PBMCs. Receptor source: a middle-aged woman in good health and CMV-seropositive.

The chain links TRBV5-1 to TRBJ1-4; D might be TRBD1 (5 bases). The germline V gene encodes CDR1 SGHRS and CDR2 YFSETQ. The CDR3 consists of 16 residues. V was pared by 0 bases and J by 5 bases, with 14 bases between. CDR3: CASSLGRHGANEKLFF. The DNA of the CDR3 is TGCGCCAGCAGCTTGGGCCGCCATGGGGCGAATGAAAAACTGTTTTTT. Full variable domain (outside the CDR3, taken from reference TRBV5-1 and TRBJ1-4): KAGVTQTPRYLIKTRGQQVTLSCSPISGHRSVSWYQQTPGQGLQFLFEYFSETQRNKGNFPGRFSGRQFSNSRSEMNVSTLELGDSALYLCASSLGRHGANEKLFFGSGTQLSVL.

This chain connects TRBV11-1 to TRBJ2-3; possible D gene TRBD1, 7 bases. The V end lost 5 bases, the J end lost 0 bases, and 12 bases lay between the germline ends. The CDR3 runs 15 residues. CDR1 and CDR2 from the germline V gene are SGHAT and FQDESV (reference sequence). This chain's CDR3 is CASSEQGTSTDTQYF. CDR3 nucleotides: TGTGCCAGCAGCGAACAGGGGACTAGCACAGATACGCAGTATTTT.

The sample holds one count of this clone. The V gene is TRBV27, the J gene TRBJ2-3; 7 nucleotides match TRBD1. Per the germline V gene, CDR1 is MNHEY and CDR2 is SMNVEV (reference sequence). V lost 5 bases to trimming and J lost 10 bases; unmatched junction nucleotides: 12. This CDR3 region has 14 residues. The CDR3: CASSLNRSGQPQYF. The CDR3 region has the DNA TGTGCCAGCAGTCTCAACCGCTCGGGACAGCCGCAGTATTTT.

The chain links TRBV15 to TRBJ1-5, with D unresolved. V was shortened by 0 bases and J by 3 bases, with 9 bases between the two germline ends. The CDR3 totals 15 residues. The germline gives CDR1 LNHNV, CDR2 YYDKDF (reference sequence). CDR3 amino acids: CATSRDKTVNQPQHF. The CDR3 bases are TGTGCCACCAGCAGAGATAAAACAGTCAATCAGCCCCAGCATTTT.

This chain links TRBV29-1 with TRBJ2-5, with TRBD2 identical over 7 bases. V lost 5 bases to trimming and J lost 1 base; unmatched junction nucleotides: 13. This CDR3 is built from 16 residues. In germline, CDR1 is SQVTM, CDR2 ANQGSEA. The CDR3: CSVTSGGGSGQETQYF. CDR3 coding DNA: TGCAGCGTTACCTCGGGAGGCGGGAGCGGCCAAGAGACCCAGTACTTC.

V gene TRBV30 combines with J gene TRBJ1-5; D is possibly TRBD1 (5 bases). Trimming stripped 2 bases from V and 6 bases from J, with 14 bases between. The length of the CDR3 is 14 residues. Germline assignment: CDR1 GTSNPN and CDR2 SVGIG (reference sequence). The CDR3: CAWSPGIGSQPQHF. As DNA, the CDR3 is TGTGCCTGGAGTCCAGGGATCGGGAGTCAGCCCCAGCATTTT.

The chain couples TRBV5-1 to TRBJ1-2, with D possibly TRBD1 on 6 matching bases. The germline CDR1 and CDR2 sequences are SGHRS and YFSETQ. The length of the CDR3 is 13 residues. The V end lost 5 bases, the J end lost 0 bases, and 8 bases lay between the germline ends. The CDR3 DNA reads as TGCGCCAGCAGAAGGACAGCTAACTATGGCTACACCTTC. Amino acids: CASRRTANYGYTF. Using reference TRBV5-1 and TRBJ1-2 for the parts outside the CDR3, the full variable domain is KAGVTQTPRYLIKTRGQQVTLSCSPISGHRSVSWYQQTPGQGLQFLFEYFSETQRNKGNFPGRFSGRQFSNSRSEMNVSTLELGDSALYLCASRRTANYGYTFGSGTRLTVV.

This chain uses TRBV9 with TRBJ2-3, with 7 bases identical to TRBD2. This CDR3 contains 17 residues. The germline V gene encodes CDR1 SGDLS and CDR2 YYNGEE. V lost 0 bases to trimming and J lost 2 bases; unmatched junction nucleotides: 9. The CDR3 spells CASSVVGASGYTDTQYF. The CDR3 DNA sequence: TGTGCCAGCAGCGTAGTAGGTGCTAGCGGCTACACAGATACGCAGTATTTT.

For the CDR3, the DNA is TGTGCCAGCTCACCTTCCAACCGGGACAGGGCTTTTGCTGAAGCTTTCTTT. Translation gives CASSPSNRDRAFAEAFF. The rearrangement joins TRBV18 to TRBJ1-1; 9 nucleotides align to TRBD1. The ends lost 3 bases at V and 6 bases at J; junction bases unmatched: 14. The CDR3 totals 17 residues. Germline values: CDR1 KGHSH, CDR2 LQKENI.

V and J are TRBV5-6 and TRBJ2-3; tentatively, D is TRBD1 (5 bases). V lost 1 base to trimming and J lost 0 bases, with 12 bases between them. Germline values: CDR1 SGHDT, CDR2 YYEEEE. The CDR3 covers 16 residues. The CDR3: CASSLRISGSTDTQYF. CDR3 nucleotide sequence: TGTGCCAGCAGCTTGCGGATTTCAGGGAGCACAGATACGCAGTATTTT.

The chain employs TRBV9 and TRBJ1-1, with D possibly TRBD1 on 5 matching bases. Looked up from germline, CDR1 is SGDLS and CDR2 is YYNGEE. V was clipped by 0 bases and J by 1 base, with 10 bases between them. This CDR3 has 15 residues. The DNA for the CDR3 is TGTGCCAGCAGCGTAGTGGCGGGGGAGAACACTGAAGCTTTCTTT. Translating gives CASSVVAGENTEAFF.

J is TRBJ1-5 and V is TRBV7-2, with D possibly TRBD1 on 5 matching bases. The CDR3 is 15 residues long. Germline V gene sequence: CDR1 SGHTA, CDR2 FQGNSA. V shed 6 bases and J shed 0 bases, with 12 bases lying between them. CDR3 DNA: TGTGCCAGCAGACTCGGGGGGGGTAGCAATCAGCCCCAGCATTTT. It is translated as CASRLGGGSNQPQHF. The full variable domain, completed using reference TRBV7-2 and TRBJ1-5, is GAGVSQSPSNKVTEKGKDVELRCDPISGHTALYWYRQSLGQGLEFLIYFQGNSAPDKSGLPSDRFSAERTGGSVSTLTIQRTQQEDSAVYLCASRLGGGSNQPQHFGDGTRLSIL.

CDR3 loop: CASSWEWVEAFF. The CDR3 nucleotides read TGTGCCAGCAGCTGGGAGTGGGTTGAAGCTTTCTTT. The chain is built from TRBV9 and TRBJ1-1, with D hard to call. V shed 4 bases and J shed 7 bases, with 11 bases lying between them. Germline CDR1 SGDLS, CDR2 YYNGEE. This CDR3 is 12 amino acids long.

V and J are TRBV4-3 and TRBJ2-3; D unresolved. The CDR3 sequence is 15 residues long. V gave up 0 bases and J gave up 0 bases, with 7 bases separating them. Germline values: CDR1 LGHNA, CDR2 YSLEER. The CDR3 nucleotides are TGCGCCAGCAGCCAAGATCTCACTAGCACAGATACGCAGTATTTT. As protein: CASSQDLTSTDTQYF.

The rearrangement uses TRBV6-1 and TRBJ2-6, with a weak D call TRBD1 (5 bases). Trimming left V 6 bases short and J 2 bases short, with 11 bases between. The CDR3 has 15 residues. Germline assignment: CDR1 MNHNS and CDR2 SASEGT. The CDR3 region is CASRPPGTGANVLTF. CDR3 coding DNA: TGTGCCAGCAGACCCCCAGGGACTGGGGCCAACGTCCTGACTTTC.

The chain is built from TRBV7-2 and TRBJ1-5; D gene unclear. V lost 3 bases to trimming and J lost 5 bases, with 8 bases between them. CDR3 length: 13 residues. Per germline, CDR1 SGHTA and CDR2 FQGNSA. The CDR3 region has the DNA TGTGCCAGCAGCTTCGACATGGATCAGCCCCAGCATTTT. Amino acid sequence: CASSFDMDQPQHF.

Concerning this clone itself: One junction end does not reproduce the germline sequence, and a read error may be involved. The V call is TRBV7-7, the J call TRBJ2-5, with TRBD1 matching 9 bases. The CDR3 spans 14 residues. Per the germline V gene, CDR1 is SSHAT and CDR2 is FNYEAQ (reference sequence). CDR3: CASSTTTGGKTQYF. CDR3 in DNA: TGTGCTAGCAGCACAACCACAGGGGGCAAGACCCAGTACTTC.

This chain uses TRBV12-5 with TRBJ2-5, with D possibly being TRBD2 (6 bases). This CDR3 region has 13 residues. Germline loops: CDR1 LGHNT, CDR2 FRNRAP. Trimming shortened V by 6 bases and J by 0 bases, and 8 bases separated the two germline ends. In DNA form, the CDR3 reads TGTGCTAGTGGCCCGGGGGACCAAGAGACCCAGTACTTC. As protein: CASGPGDQETQYF.

The rearrangement joins TRBV19 to TRBJ1-2; 7 bases agree with TRBD1. V shed 6 bases and J 4 bases; nucleotides not matched to a gene: 5. CDR1 LNHDA and CDR2 SQIVND come from the germline V gene (reference sequence). This CDR3 has 13 amino acids. CDR3 sequence reads: CASREGQIYGYTF. The CDR3 nucleotides read TGTGCCAGTAGGGAGGGACAGATCTATGGCTACACCTTC.

Only a few counts were recorded for this clone. V is TRBV30 and J is TRBJ1-2; perhaps TRBD1 as D (5 bases). The CDR3 sequence is 13 residues long. Germline loops: CDR1 GTSNPN, CDR2 SVGIG (reference sequence). The CDR3 region has the DNA TGTGCTACAGGTCGCCCAGGGCTCTATGGCTACACCTTC. It codes for CATGRPGLYGYTF.

The chain recombines TRBV6-5 with TRBJ1-1, with 9 bases fitting TRBD1. Germline assignment: CDR1 MNHEY and CDR2 SVGAGI. The CDR3 contains 13 residues. The V gene end was trimmed by 5 bases and the J gene end by 4 bases; junction bases not matched to a gene: 2. The CDR3 loop reads CASSTGGGTEAFF. The DNA of the CDR3 is TGTGCCAGCAGTACAGGGGGCGGCACTGAAGCTTTCTTT.

J is TRBJ1-2 and V is TRBV7-9; 10 positions agree with TRBD1. The CDR3 covers 14 residues. The J segment lost 6 bases and the V segment lost 4 bases, leaving 5 bases of the junction unmatched. CDR1 and CDR2 (germline): SEHNR, FQNEAQ (reference sequence). CDR3 DNA: TGTGCCAGCAGCTGGGACAGGGGTGATGATGGCTACACCTTC. This gives the protein CASSWDRGDDGYTF.

The chain recombines TRBV21-1 with TRBJ1-2. TRBV21-1 counts as a pseudogene. The CDR3 is made up of 15 amino acids. The CDR3 DNA follows: TGTGCCAGCAGCAAAGGCCGCTTAATGGCGGGCGGCTACACCTTC. This sequence encodes CASSKGRLMAGGYTF.

This chain joins TRBV5-4 and TRBJ2-7; 13 nucleotides align to TRBD2. The trim removed 4 bases at V and 4 bases at J, leaving 5 bases unmatched. The CDR3 has 15 amino acids. CDR1 and CDR2 (germline): SGHNT, YYREEE (reference sequence). The CDR3 protein is CASSPLAGGQYEQYF. Here the CDR3 DNA reads TGTGCCAGCAGCCCACTAGCGGGGGGGCAATACGAGCAGTACTTC.

This clone turned up a few times. The chain couples TRBV5-5 to TRBJ1-5, with TRBD1 as a possible D gene (6 bases). The CDR3 loop spans 14 amino acids. Trimming cost V 2 bases and J 4 bases, with 10 bases left between them. The V gene's germline CDR1 is SGHKS and CDR2 YYEKEE (reference sequence). The CDR3 nucleotides are TGTGCCAGCAGCTTTGGACAGATTAATCAGCCCCAGCATTTT. Its translation: CASSFGQINQPQHF. Filled out from reference TRBV5-5 and TRBJ1-5, the complete variable domain reads DAGVTQSPTHLIKTRGQQVTLRCSPISGHKSVSWYQQVLGQGPQFIFQYYEKEERGRGNFPDRFSARQFPNYSSELNVNALLLGDSALYLCASSFGQINQPQHFGDGTRLSIL.

The chain couples TRBV4-3 to TRBJ1-2; 8 nucleotides match TRBD1. V dropped 4 bases and J dropped 1; count of bases not matched to a gene: 11. CDR1 and CDR2 (germline): LGHNA, YSLEER. The CDR3 loop spans 17 amino acids. The CDR3 DNA reads as TGCGCCAGCAGCCGAGAATTGACAGGGGTCGGTAACTATGGCTACACCTTC. It codes for CASSRELTGVGNYGYTF.

This clone was found once. This chain links TRBV2 with TRBJ2-1, with 7 bases aligning to TRBD1. The germline V gene encodes CDR1 SNHLY and CDR2 FYNNEI. V shed 7 bases, J shed 5 bases, and the junction held 5 bases outside the gene matches. The CDR3 has 13 residues. The CDR3 bases are TGTGCCAGCACCCTGGACAGGAACAATGAGCAGTTCTTC. Translation: CASTLDRNNEQFF.

The V and J genes are TRBV29-1 and TRBJ1-2; D unclear. The CDR3 has 15 amino acids. V lost 3 bases to trimming and J lost 2 bases, with 16 bases between them. Germline-derived CDR1 and CDR2 are SQVTM and ANQGSEA. The CDR3 loop is CSVENSGVGNYGYTF. CDR3 nucleotide sequence: TGCAGCGTTGAGAATTCCGGGGTCGGGAACTATGGCTACACCTTC.

In its sample, this clone was seen once. V and J are TRBV9 and TRBJ2-5; no firm D call. Trimming removed 4 bases from V and 0 bases from J, with 7 bases in between. Germline loops: CDR1 SGDLS, CDR2 YYNGEE. This CDR3 has 13 amino acids. The CDR3 sequence is CASSTENQETQYF. CDR3 coding DNA: TGTGCCAGCAGCACAGAAAACCAAGAGACCCAGTACTTC.

The V gene is TRBV19, the J gene TRBJ2-4; 10 bases agree with TRBD2. Germline V lookup: CDR1 LNHDA, CDR2 SQIVND (reference sequence). Germline trimming cut 3 bases from V and 0 bases from J; bases unmatched to any gene: 5. The CDR3 is 17 residues long. As DNA, the CDR3 is TGTGCCAGTAGTATGGCTAGCGGGGGACTAGCCAAAAACATTCAGTACTTC. Protein product: CASSMASGGLAKNIQYF.